A selection of T cell receptor beta chains follows, all from one sample in a study of technical replicates of blood from several donors. Clones were sequenced by immunoSEQ multiplex PCR, and TCRdb holds only the in-frame ones, with some missing. Among nearly 80,000 clones listed, around 92% were seen once. The sample taken for sequencing was T cells isolated from PBMCs. The receptors derive from a human donor in good health. Each CDR3 is given with its conserved first and last residue. Each record gives: D gene, V gene, clone size, CDR3 length, J gene, CDR3 DNA, CDR3 protein. A D gene is named only where the DNA matches it firmly. Size is omitted from some rows. Given values are once, few, many or a class for expanded clones.

NA,TRBV28,NA,13,TRBJ2-7,TGTGCCAGCAGTCCGGGTCTGGTCTACGAGCAGTACTTC,CASSPGLVYEQYF
NA,TRBV19,few,14,TRBJ1-4,TGTGCCAGTATATCCCCAGGGCTAAATGAAAAACTGTTTTTT,CASISPGLNEKLFF
NA,TRBV2,NA,16,TRBJ1-3,TGTGCCAGCAGTTCCACCTTTGCGGAATCTGGAAACACCATATATTTT,CASSSTFAESGNTIYF
TRBD2,TRBV30,once,16,TRBJ2-3,TGTGCCTGGAGTACTGGGAGGGCCGTTGAAACAGATACGCAGTATTTT,CAWSTGRAVETDTQYF
NA,TRBV4-3,NA,16,TRBJ1-1,TGCGCCAGCAGCCAAGATCCGGGACTAGGGAACACTGAAGCTTTCTTT,CASSQDPGLGNTEAFF
NA,TRBV11-2,NA,15,TRBJ1-1,TGTGCCAGCAGCTTAGATGCAGGTATGAACACTGAAGCTTTCTTT,CASSLDAGMNTEAFF
TRBD1,TRBV11-2,NA,13,TRBJ1-1,TGTGCCAGCAGCTTAGCCTGGACAGGGGGGGCTTTCTTT,CASSLAWTGGAFF
TRBD1,TRBV19,NA,13,TRBJ1-1,TGTGCCAGTTGGGACAGGGGCCCCAGGCGAGCTTTCTTT,CASWDRGPRRAFF
TRBD2,TRBV27,NA,15,TRBJ2-3,TGTGCCAGCAGTGTCCTAGCGGGAATCACAGATACGCAGTATTTT,CASSVLAGITDTQYF
TRBD2,TRBV2,NA,14,TRBJ2-3,TGTGCCAGCAGTTGGACTAGCTCGGGAGATACGCAGTATTTT,CASSWTSSGDTQYF
NA,TRBV21-1,NA,13,TRBJ1-2,TGTGCCAGCAGCAAGGGACAAAACTATGGCTACACCTTC,CASSKGQNYGYTF
TRBD2,TRBV9,NA,16,TRBJ2-7,TGTGCCAGCAGCGCCTCCGGACTAGCGGGAGTTTACGAGCAGTACTTC,CASSASGLAGVYEQYF
TRBD2,TRBV19,NA,16,TRBJ2-7,TGTGCCAGTAGTATATGGAGGCGGGAGCTTTCCTACGAGCAGTACTTC,CASSIWRRELSYEQYF
NA,TRBV15,NA,16,TRBJ2-1,TGTGCCACCAGCAGGGAAAGAAGCGGCTCCTACAATGAGCAGTTCTTC,CATSRERSGSYNEQFF
TRBD2,TRBV19,once,15,TRBJ2-7,TGTGCCAGTAGCGGAACACTAGCGGGCTCCTACGAGCAGTACTTC,CASSGTLAGSYEQYF
TRBD1,TRBV19,NA,14,TRBJ1-2,TGTGCCAGTAGTATTGGGGAGACAGGGGTTGGCTACACCTTC,CASSIGETGVGYTF
TRBD1,TRBV30,NA,13,TRBJ2-1,TGTGCCTGGACTGGACAGGGGGCTACTGAGCAGTTCTTC,CAWTGQGATEQFF
TRBD1,TRBV27,NA,15,TRBJ1-2,TGTGCCAGCAGATCCCTTGGGACAGATTTTTATGGCTACACCTTC,CASRSLGTDFYGYTF
NA,TRBV5-4,NA,13,TRBJ1-2,TGTGCCAGCCTGCATCAGGGAAACTATGGCTACACCTTC,CASLHQGNYGYTF
TRBD1,TRBV7-7,NA,14,TRBJ2-5,TGTGCTAGCAGCTTCGGGACAGGTCAAGAGACCCAGTACTTC,CASSFGTGQETQYF
TRBD1,TRBV19,few,12,TRBJ1-3,TGTGCCGTAGAGGGACAGGGAAACACCATATATTTT,CAVEGQGNTIYF
NA,TRBV19,NA,17,TRBJ1-2,TGTGCCAGTACCACCTCGTCGGGGATCGGTGGAACCTATGGCTACACCTTC,CASTTSSGIGGTYGYTF
NA,TRBV11-2,NA,13,TRBJ1-2,TGTGCCAGCAGCTTAGGTAAAAGTAGTGGCTACACCTTC,CASSLGKSSGYTF
TRBD2,TRBV29-1,NA,13,TRBJ2-7,TGCAGCGTTACGACTAGCGGGAGCAACGAGCAGTACTTC,CSVTTSGSNEQYF
NA,TRBV7-8,few,12,TRBJ1-1,TGTGCCAGCAGCTTAGCGGGACAATCCGCTTTCTTT,CASSLAGQSAFF
NA,TRBV7-3,NA,16,TRBJ2-2,TGTGCCAGCAGCTTAGCGGGTCACGGGAACACCGGGGAGCTGTTTTTT,CASSLAGHGNTGELFF
NA,TRBV2,NA,13,TRBJ1-2,TGTGCCAGCAGTGACAGGCCCTTCTATGGCTACACCTTC,CASSDRPFYGYTF
TRBD1,TRBV5-4,once,14,TRBJ2-7,TGTGCCAGCAGCTTCGACAGGGGTAACTACGAGCAGTACTTC,CASSFDRGNYEQYF
NA,TRBV5-8,NA,13,TRBJ2-7,TGTGCCAGCAGCTCGACAGTAACCTACGAGCAGTACTTC,CASSSTVTYEQYF
TRBD1,TRBV27,NA,15,TRBJ2-7,TGTGCCAGCAGTCTGTCCGGGACAGCCATATACGAGCAGTACTTC,CASSLSGTAIYEQYF
NA,TRBV6-5,NA,13,TRBJ1-2,TGTGCCAGCAGTCGGGGGAGACTCTATGGCTACACCTTC,CASSRGRLYGYTF
NA,TRBV9,NA,15,TRBJ1-5,TGTGCCAGCAGCGCTTTGGATCTAACGGGTCAGCCCCAGCATTTT,CASSALDLTGQPQHF
TRBD2,TRBV11-3,NA,15,TRBJ2-5,TGTGCCAGCAGCGCAATGACTAGCCTCCAAGAGACCCAGTACTTC,CASSAMTSLQETQYF
NA,TRBV6-1,NA,12,TRBJ1-2,TGTGCCAGCAGTGACTGGGGCGGTGGCTACACCTTC,CASSDWGGGYTF
NA,TRBV30,NA,13,TRBJ2-3,TGTGCCTGGAGCCCCCCGGGCACAGATACGCAGTATTTT,CAWSPPGTDTQYF
NA,TRBV4-1,NA,17,TRBJ1-2,TGCGCCAGCAGCCCCTCTCCGCGTCAGGGCCTTAACTATGGCTACACCTTC,CASSPSPRQGLNYGYTF
NA,TRBV7-8,NA,14,TRBJ2-1,TGTGCCAGCAGCTCTAGACAGGCTCTCAATGAGCAGTTCTTC,CASSSRQALNEQFF
NA,TRBV4-3,NA,14,TRBJ2-1,TGCGCCAGCAGCCAAGGGATGCTGGAGAATGAGCAGTTCTTC,CASSQGMLENEQFF